This T cell receptor beta chain was recorded in a study of blood T cell repertoires in COVID-19. Authors' methods: Quantification of nucleated cells was approximated via reference gene primer amplification. Some clones are missing from TCRdb's copy, which holds only in-frame ones; the method was immunoSEQ multiplex PCR. Clone size and V and J calls were adopted from that table, with D and trimming inferred from the DNA. Among some 330,000 clones, over 80% were seen once, and the ten largest hold less than 6%. This CDR3 comprises 15 residues. Per the germline V gene, CDR1 is LGHNA and CDR2 is YSLEER. The V segment lost 0 bases and the J segment 8 bases; nucleotides outside the gene matches: 5.

The V and J genes are TRBV4-3 and TRBJ2-1, with 9 bases aligning to TRBD2. The sequenced material came from PBMCs or T cells enriched from blood (not recorded which). This receptor was identified in a woman aged 50 to 60 who had recovered from COVID-19. The CDR3 region is CASSQERGGLDEQFF. CDR3 sequence (DNA): TGCGCCAGCAGCCAAGAGCGGGGGGGCCTGGATGAGCAGTTCTTC.